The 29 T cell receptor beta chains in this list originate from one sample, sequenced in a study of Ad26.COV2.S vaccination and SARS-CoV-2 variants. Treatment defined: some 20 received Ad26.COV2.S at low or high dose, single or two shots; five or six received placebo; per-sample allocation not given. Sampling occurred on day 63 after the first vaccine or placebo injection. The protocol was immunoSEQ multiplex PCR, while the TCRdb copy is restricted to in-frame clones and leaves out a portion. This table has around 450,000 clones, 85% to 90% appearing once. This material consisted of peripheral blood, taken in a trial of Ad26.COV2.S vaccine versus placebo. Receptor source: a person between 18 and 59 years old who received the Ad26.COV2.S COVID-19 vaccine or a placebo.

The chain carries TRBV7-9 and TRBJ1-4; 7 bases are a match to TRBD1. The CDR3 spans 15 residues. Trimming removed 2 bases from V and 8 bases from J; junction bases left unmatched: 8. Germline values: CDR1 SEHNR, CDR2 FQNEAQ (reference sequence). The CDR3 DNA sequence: TGTGCCAGCAGCTTAATAAGACAGGGAGGCGAAAAACTGTTTTTT. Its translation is CASSLIRQGGEKLFF. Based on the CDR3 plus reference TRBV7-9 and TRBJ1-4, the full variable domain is DTGVSQNPRHKITKRGQNVTFRCDPISEHNRLYWYRQTLGQGPEFLTYFQNEAQLEKSRLLSDRFSAERPKGSFSTLEIQRTEQGDSAMYLCASSLIRQGGEKLFFGSGTQLSVL.

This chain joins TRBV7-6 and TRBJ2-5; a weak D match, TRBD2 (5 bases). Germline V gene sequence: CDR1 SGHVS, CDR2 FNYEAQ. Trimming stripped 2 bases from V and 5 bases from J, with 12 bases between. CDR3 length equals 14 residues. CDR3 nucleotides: TGTGCCAGCAGCTTATTGACTAACTCGGAGACCCAGTACTTC. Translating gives CASSLLTNSETQYF.

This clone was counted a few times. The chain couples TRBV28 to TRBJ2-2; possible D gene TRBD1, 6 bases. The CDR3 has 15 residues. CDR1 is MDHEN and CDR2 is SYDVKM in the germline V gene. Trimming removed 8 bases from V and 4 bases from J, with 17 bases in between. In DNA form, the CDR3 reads TGTGCCAGCTTATTGGGGGCAGCGAGCACCGGGGAGCTGTTTTTT. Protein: CASLLGAASTGELFF.

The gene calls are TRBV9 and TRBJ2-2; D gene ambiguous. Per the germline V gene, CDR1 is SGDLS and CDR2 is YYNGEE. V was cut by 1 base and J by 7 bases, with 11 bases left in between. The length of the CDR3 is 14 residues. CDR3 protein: CASSVTELDGELFF. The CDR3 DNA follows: TGTGCCAGCAGCGTAACCGAGTTGGACGGGGAGCTGTTTTTT.

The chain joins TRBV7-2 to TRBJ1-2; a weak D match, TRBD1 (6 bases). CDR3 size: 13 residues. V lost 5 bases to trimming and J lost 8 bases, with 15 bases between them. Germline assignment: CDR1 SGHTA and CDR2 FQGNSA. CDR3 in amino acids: CASSPDRREGYTF. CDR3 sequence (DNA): TGTGCCAGCAGCCCAGACAGGAGAGAGGGCTACACCTTC.

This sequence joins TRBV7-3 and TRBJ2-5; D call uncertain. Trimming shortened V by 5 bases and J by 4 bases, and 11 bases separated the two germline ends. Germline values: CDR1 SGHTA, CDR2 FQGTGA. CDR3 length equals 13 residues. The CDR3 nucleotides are TGTGCCAGCAGCCCCGCGAAGCGAGAGACCCAGTACTTC. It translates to CASSPAKRETQYF.

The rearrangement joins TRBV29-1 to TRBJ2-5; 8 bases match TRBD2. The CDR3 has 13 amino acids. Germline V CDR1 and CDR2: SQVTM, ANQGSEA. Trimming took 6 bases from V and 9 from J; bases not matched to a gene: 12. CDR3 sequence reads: CSVPGTRWGAQYF. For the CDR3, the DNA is TGCAGCGTCCCCGGGACTAGGTGGGGGGCCCAGTACTTC.

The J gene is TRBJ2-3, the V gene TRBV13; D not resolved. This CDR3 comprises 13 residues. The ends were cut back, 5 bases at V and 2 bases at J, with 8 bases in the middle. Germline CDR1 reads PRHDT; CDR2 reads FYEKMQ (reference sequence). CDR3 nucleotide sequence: TGTGCCAGCAGCCAAATTACCACAGATACGCAGTATTTT. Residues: CASSQITTDTQYF.

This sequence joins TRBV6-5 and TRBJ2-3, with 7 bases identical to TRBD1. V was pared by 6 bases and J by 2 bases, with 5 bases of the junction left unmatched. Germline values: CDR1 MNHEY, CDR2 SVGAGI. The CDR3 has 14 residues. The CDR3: CASRHGTATDTQYF. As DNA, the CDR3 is TGTGCCAGCAGACACGGGACAGCCACAGATACGCAGTATTTT.

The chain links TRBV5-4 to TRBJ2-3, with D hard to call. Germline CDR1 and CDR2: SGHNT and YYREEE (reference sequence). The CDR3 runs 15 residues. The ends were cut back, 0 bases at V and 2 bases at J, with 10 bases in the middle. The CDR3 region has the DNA TGTGCCAGCAGCTTGGACCGTTATGTCACAGATACGCAGTATTTT. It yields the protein CASSLDRYVTDTQYF.

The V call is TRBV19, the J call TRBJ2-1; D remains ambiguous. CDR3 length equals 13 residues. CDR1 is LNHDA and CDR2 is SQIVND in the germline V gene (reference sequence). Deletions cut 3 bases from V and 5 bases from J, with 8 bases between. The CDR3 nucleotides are TGTGCCAGTAGTATGGGATTTCACAATGAGCAGTTCTTC. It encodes CASSMGFHNEQFF.

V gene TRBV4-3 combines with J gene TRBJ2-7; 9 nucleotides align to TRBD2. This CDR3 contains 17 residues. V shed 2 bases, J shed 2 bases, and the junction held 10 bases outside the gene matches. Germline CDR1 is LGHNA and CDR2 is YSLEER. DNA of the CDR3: TGCGCCAGCAGCCAAAAAGGCGGGAGGGACGGGGCCTACGAGCAGTACTTC. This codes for CASSQKGGRDGAYEQYF.

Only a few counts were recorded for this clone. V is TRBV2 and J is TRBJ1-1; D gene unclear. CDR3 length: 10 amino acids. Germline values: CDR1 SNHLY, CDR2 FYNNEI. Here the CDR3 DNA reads TGTGCTAATGTCGGGGCTGAAGCTTTCTTT. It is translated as CANVGAEAFF.

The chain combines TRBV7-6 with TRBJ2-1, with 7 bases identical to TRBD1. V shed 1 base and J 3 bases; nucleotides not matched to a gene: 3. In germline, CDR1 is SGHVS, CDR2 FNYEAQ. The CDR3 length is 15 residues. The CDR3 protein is CASSLVAGGYNEQFF. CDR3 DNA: TGTGCCAGCAGCTTAGTGGCAGGGGGCTACAATGAGCAGTTCTTC.

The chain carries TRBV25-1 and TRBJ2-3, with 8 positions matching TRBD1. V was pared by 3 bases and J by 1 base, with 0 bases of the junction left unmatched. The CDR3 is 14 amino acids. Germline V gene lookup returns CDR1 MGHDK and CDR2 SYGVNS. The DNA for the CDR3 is TGTGCCAGCAGTGACAGGGGGCGCACAGATACGCAGTATTTT. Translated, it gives CASSDRGRTDTQYF.

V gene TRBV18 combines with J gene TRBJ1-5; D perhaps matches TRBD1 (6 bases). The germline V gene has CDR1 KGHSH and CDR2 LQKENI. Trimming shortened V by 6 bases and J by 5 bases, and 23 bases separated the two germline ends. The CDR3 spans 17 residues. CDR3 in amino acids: CASSPPTLGRGYQPQHF. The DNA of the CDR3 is TGTGCCAGCTCCCCTCCCACCCTGGGCAGGGGATATCAGCCCCAGCATTTT.

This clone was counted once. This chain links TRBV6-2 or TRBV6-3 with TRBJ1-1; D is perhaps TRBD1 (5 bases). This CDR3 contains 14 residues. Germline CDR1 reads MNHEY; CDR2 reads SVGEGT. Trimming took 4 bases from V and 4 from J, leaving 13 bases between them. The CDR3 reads CASSSQGAITEAFF. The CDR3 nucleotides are TGTGCCAGCAGTTCCCAGGGCGCGATCACTGAAGCTTTCTTT.

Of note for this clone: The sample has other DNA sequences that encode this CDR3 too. The CDR3: CASSPAVSTDTQYF. CDR3 sequence (DNA): TGTGCCAGCTCACCTGCGGTAAGCACAGATACGCAGTATTTT. V and J are TRBV18 and TRBJ2-3, with D unclear. This CDR3 has 14 residues. The V gene lost 3 bases and the J gene lost 0 bases, with 7 bases spanning the gap. CDR1 is KGHSH and CDR2 is LQKENI in the germline V gene.

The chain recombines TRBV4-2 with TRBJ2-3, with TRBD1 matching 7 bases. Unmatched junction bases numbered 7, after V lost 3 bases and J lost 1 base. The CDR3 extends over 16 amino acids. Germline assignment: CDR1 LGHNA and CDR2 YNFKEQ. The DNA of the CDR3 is TGTGCCAGCAGCCAGGGGGACAGATTCGGCACAGATACGCAGTATTTT. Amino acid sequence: CASSQGDRFGTDTQYF.

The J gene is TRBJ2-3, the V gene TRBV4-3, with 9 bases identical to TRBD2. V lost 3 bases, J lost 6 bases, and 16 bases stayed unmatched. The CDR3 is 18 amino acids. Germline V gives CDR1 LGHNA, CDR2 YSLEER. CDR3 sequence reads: CASSHLGVAGDERDTQYF. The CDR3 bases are TGCGCCAGCAGCCATTTAGGAGTAGCGGGAGACGAGCGGGATACGCAGTATTTT.

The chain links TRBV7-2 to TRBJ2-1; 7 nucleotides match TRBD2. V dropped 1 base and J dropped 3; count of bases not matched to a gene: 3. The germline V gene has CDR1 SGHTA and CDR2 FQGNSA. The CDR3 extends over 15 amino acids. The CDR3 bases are TGTGCCAGCAGCTTAGTGGCTAGCGGCTACAATGAGCAGTTCTTC. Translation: CASSLVASGYNEQFF. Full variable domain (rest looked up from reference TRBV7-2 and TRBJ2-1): GAGVSQSPSNKVTEKGKDVELRCDPISGHTALYWYRQSLGQGLEFLIYFQGNSAPDKSGLPSDRFSAERTGGSVSTLTIQRTQQEDSAVYLCASSLVASGYNEQFFGPGTRLTVL.

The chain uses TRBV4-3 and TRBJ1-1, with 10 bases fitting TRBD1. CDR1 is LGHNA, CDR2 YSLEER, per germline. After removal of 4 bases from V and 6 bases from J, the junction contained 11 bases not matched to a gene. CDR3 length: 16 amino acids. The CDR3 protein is CASSPGTGEGGPEAFF. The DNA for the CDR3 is TGCGCCAGCAGCCCAGGGACAGGGGAAGGAGGGCCTGAAGCTTTCTTT.

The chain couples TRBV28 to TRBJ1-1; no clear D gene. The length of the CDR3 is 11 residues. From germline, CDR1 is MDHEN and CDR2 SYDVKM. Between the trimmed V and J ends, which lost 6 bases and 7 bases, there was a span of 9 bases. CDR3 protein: CASRVLGEAFF. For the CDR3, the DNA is TGTGCCAGCAGGGTTTTAGGTGAAGCTTTCTTT.

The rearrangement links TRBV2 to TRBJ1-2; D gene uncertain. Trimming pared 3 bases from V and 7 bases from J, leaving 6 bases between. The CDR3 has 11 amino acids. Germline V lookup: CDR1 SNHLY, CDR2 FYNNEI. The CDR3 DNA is TGTGCCAGCAGTGAGTGGACTGGCTACACCTTC. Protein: CASSEWTGYTF.

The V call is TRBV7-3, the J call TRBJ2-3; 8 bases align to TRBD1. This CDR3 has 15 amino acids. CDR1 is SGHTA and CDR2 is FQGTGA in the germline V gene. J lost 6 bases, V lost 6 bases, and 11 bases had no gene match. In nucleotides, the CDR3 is TGTGCCAGCAGTCGCCTACAGACAGGGGCGGATACGCAGTATTTT. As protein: CASSRLQTGADTQYF.

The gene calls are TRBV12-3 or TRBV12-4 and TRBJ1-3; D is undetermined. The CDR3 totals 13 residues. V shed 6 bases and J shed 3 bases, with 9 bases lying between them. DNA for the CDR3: TGTGCCAGCAGGCGACTTGATGGAAACACCATATATTTT. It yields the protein CASRRLDGNTIYF.

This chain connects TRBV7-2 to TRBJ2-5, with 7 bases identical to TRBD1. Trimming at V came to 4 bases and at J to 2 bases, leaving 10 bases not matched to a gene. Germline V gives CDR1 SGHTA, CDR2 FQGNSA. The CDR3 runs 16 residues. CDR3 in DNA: TGTGCCAGCAGCTACGGGACAGACGTGTTTCAAGAGACCCAGTACTTC. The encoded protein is CASSYGTDVFQETQYF.

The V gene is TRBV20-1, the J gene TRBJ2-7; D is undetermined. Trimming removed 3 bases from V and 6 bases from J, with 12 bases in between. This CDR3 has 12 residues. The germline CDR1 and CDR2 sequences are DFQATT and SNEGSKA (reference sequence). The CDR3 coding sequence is TGCAGTGCTAGTATGGTCGTAGGCGAGCAGTACTTC. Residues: CSASMVVGEQYF.

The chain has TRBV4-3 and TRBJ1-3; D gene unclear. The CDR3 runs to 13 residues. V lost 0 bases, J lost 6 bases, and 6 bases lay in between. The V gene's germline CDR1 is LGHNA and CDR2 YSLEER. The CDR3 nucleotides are TGCGCCAGCAGCCAAGAGATGGTAAACACCATATATTTT. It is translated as CASSQEMVNTIYF.